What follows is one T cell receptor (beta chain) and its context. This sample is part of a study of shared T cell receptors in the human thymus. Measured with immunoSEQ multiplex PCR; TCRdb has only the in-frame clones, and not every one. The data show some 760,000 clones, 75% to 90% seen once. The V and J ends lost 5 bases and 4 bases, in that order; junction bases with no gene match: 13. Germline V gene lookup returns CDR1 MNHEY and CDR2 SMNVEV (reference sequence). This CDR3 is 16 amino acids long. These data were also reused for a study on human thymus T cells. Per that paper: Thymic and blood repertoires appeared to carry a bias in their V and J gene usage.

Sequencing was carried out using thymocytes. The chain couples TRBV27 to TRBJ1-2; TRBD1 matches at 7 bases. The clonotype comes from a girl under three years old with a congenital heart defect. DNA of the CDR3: TGTGCCAGCAGTGTAACAAAGGACAGGCCTCTCTATGGCTACACCTTC. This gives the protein CASSVTKDRPLYGYTF.